The following is a TCR beta chain sequence with its context. Its target is not known. This entry comes from a study of cytomegalovirus exposure and HLA in healthy donors. CDR1 and CDR2 from the germline V gene are MDHEN and SYDVKM. V gave up 10 bases and J gave up 8 bases, with 8 bases separating them. CDR3 length: 10 residues. Amplification used 60 Vbeta primers and 13 Jbeta primers. Assay: immunoSEQ multiplex PCR; the TCRdb copy retains only in-frame clones and omits some. The sample holds about 140,000 clones, roughly 80% seen once. Findings and limits, study-wide: A link between a missense DCLRE1C variant and TCR beta V- and J-gene trimming emerged from a later analysis.

The V gene is TRBV28, the J gene TRBJ1-4; D might be TRBD1 (6 bases). Sequenced material: PBMCs. This clonotype originated in a man in his thirties or forties in good health and CMV-seronegative. For the CDR3, the DNA is TGTGCCACCAGGGGCGAAAAACTGTTTTTT. It translates to CATRGEKLFF.